The entry that follows covers one T cell receptor (beta chain) sequence. This sample is part of a study of technical replicates of blood from several donors. Assay used: immunoSEQ multiplex PCR; TCRdb lists only in-frame clones, some missing. The table has around 76,000 clones, 90% to 95% seen once; the top ten hold 0.25%. This CDR3 has 16 amino acids. V was pared by 4 bases and J by 1 base, with 8 bases of the junction left unmatched. Germline CDR1 and CDR2: MGHRA and YSYEKL. The specimen was T cells isolated from PBMCs. The rearrangement links TRBV4-1 to TRBJ2-5; 8 nucleotides match TRBD1. The sequence derives from a human donor in good health. The CDR3 DNA follows: TGCGCCAGCAGCCTGAGGGTGGGACAGGCCCAAGAGACCCAGTACTTC. Amino acids: CASSLRVGQAQETQYF.